Below are 14 T cell receptor beta chains sequenced from a single sample in a study of T cell changes during pregnancy in multiple sclerosis. Data came from immunoSEQ multiplex PCR; TCRdb stores just in-frame clones and leaves some out. The sample includes roughly 99,000 clones, less than 95% of them seen just once. This specimen consisted of peripheral blood, obtained in the third trimester of pregnancy. The receptors were sampled from a female donor in good health, enrolled as a control in a pregnancy study.

V is TRBV7-9 and J is TRBJ2-5; the D gene is possibly TRBD2 (7 bases). Looked up from germline, CDR1 is SEHNR and CDR2 is FQNEAQ (reference sequence). This CDR3 region has 15 residues. V was clipped by 6 bases and J by 5 bases, with 19 bases between them. The CDR3 nucleotides read TGTGCCAGCAGTCCGGGTAGGGGGGGATTGGAGACCCAGTACTTC. This translates into CASSPGRGGLETQYF.

The chain has TRBV7-3 and TRBJ2-2; D gene unclear. The CDR3 runs to 14 residues. The V gene lost 6 bases and the J gene lost 2 bases, with 10 bases spanning the gap. Germline V CDR1 and CDR2: SGHTA, FQGTGA. CDR3 in DNA: TGTGCCAGCAGGCTTACCAGAAACACCGGGGAGCTGTTTTTT. It specifies CASRLTRNTGELFF. The full variable domain, its missing parts supplied by reference TRBV7-3 and TRBJ2-2, is GAGVSQTPSNKVTEKGKYVELRCDPISGHTALYWYRQSLGQGPEFLIYFQGTGAADDSGLPNDRFFAVRPEGSVSTLKIQRTERGDSAVYLCASRLTRNTGELFFGEGSRLTVL.

This clone was detected only once. The genes are TRBV11-3 and TRBJ1-4; D might be TRBD1 (6 bases). Trimming pared 5 bases from V and 12 bases from J, leaving 16 bases between. CDR1 and CDR2 (germline): SGHNT, YENEEA. The CDR3 has 13 amino acids. CDR3 sequence: CASSAQTGVELFF. The CDR3 DNA sequence: TGTGCCAGCAGCGCCCAGACAGGTGTGGAACTGTTTTTT.

Regarding this clone: An end of the junction differs from the germline gene, which may be a read error. This chain uses TRBV7-7 with TRBJ2-5, with 7 bases matching TRBD1. Germline lookup yields CDR1 SSHAT and CDR2 FNYEAQ (reference sequence). The CDR3 has 13 residues. The CDR3 DNA follows: TGTGCTAGCAGCTTGAACAGGGGTGAGACCCAGTACTTC. Translating gives CASSLNRGETQYF. Full variable domain (remainder filled in from reference TRBV7-7 and TRBJ2-5): GAGVSQSPRYKVTKRGQDVTLRCDPISSHATLYWYQQALGQGPEFLTYFNYEAQPDKSGLPSDRFSAERPEGSISTLTIQRTEQRDSAMYRCASSLNRGETQYFGPGTRLLVL.

The chain links TRBV9 to TRBJ2-7; D perhaps matches TRBD2 (5 bases). Trimming cost V 7 bases and J 0 bases, with 20 bases left between them. CDR1 and CDR2 (germline): SGDLS, YYNGEE. The CDR3 length is 16 residues. CDR3 protein: CASSLGVSSYSYEQYF. The CDR3 nucleotides are TGTGCCAGCTCCCTGGGAGTGAGCAGCTACTCCTACGAGCAGTACTTC.

The rearrangement joins TRBV11-3 to TRBJ2-3; TRBD1 aligns across 9 bases. CDR1 is SGHNT, CDR2 YENEEA, per germline. V gave up 11 bases and J gave up 0 bases; unmatched junction bases: 3. CDR3 length: 13 amino acids. The CDR3 DNA reads as TGTGCCGGGGGACAGGGAAGCACAGATACGCAGTATTTT. Protein sequence: CAGGQGSTDTQYF. The whole variable domain, remainder taken from reference TRBV11-3 and TRBJ2-3, is EAGVVQSPRYKIIEKKQPVAFWCNPISGHNTLYWYLQNLGQGPELLIRYENEEAVDDSQLPKDRFSAERLKGVDSTLKIQPAELGDSAVYLCAGGQGSTDTQYFGPGTRLTVL.

CDR3 bases: TGTGCCAGCAGCAAATGGGGAGGGGCAACTAATGAAAAACTGTTTTTT. As protein: CASSKWGGATNEKLFF. This chain joins TRBV7-2 and TRBJ1-4; TRBD1 might be the D (5 bases). V lost 5 bases to trimming and J lost 0 bases, with 13 bases between them. Germline values: CDR1 SGHTA, CDR2 FQGNSA. The CDR3 is 16 residues long.

V usage is TRBV6-5 and J usage is TRBJ1-4; 7 nucleotides align to TRBD1. After removal of 5 bases from V and 6 bases from J, the junction contained 6 bases not matched to a gene. CDR1 and CDR2 from the germline V gene are MNHEY and SVGAGI. The CDR3 has 14 residues. CDR3 protein: CASSETGYDEKLFF. The CDR3 coding sequence is TGTGCCAGCAGTGAGACAGGGTATGATGAAAAACTGTTTTTT.

The chain couples TRBV9 to TRBJ1-4; 8 nucleotides align to TRBD1. The CDR3 runs 15 residues. V was clipped by 4 bases and J by 6 bases; unmatched bases: 8. Germline assignment: CDR1 SGDLS and CDR2 YYNGEE. CDR3 residues: CASSRGTGGDEKLFF. As DNA, the CDR3 is TGTGCCAGCAGCCGAGGGACAGGTGGTGATGAAAAACTGTTTTTT.

The V and J genes are TRBV4-2 and TRBJ2-1; 8 bases match TRBD1. With 4 bases clipped from V and 8 bases from J, the junction kept 10 bases outside the gene matches. The CDR3 has 15 residues. Germline assignment: CDR1 LGHNA and CDR2 YNFKEQ. The CDR3 loop reads CASSLVRTGSHEQFF. The CDR3 DNA reads as TGTGCCAGCAGCCTGGTTAGGACAGGGAGCCATGAGCAGTTCTTC.

This clone turned up a few times. The chain has TRBV6-4 and TRBJ2-7; the match to TRBD1 covers 8 bases. CDR1 MRHNA and CDR2 SNTAGT come from the germline V gene. Losses at the gene ends were 0 bases for V and 0 bases for J; bases not matched to a gene: 10. The CDR3 covers 18 residues. The CDR3 loop reads CASSDSRRGQVSSYEQYF. The CDR3 DNA reads TGTGCCAGCAGTGACTCGAGAAGGGGACAGGTAAGCTCCTACGAGCAGTACTTC.

This clone was counted only a few times. The CDR3 loop reads CASNPLPENTEAFF. The CDR3 bases are TGTGCCAGCAACCCCTTACCAGAGAACACTGAAGCTTTCTTT. The V and J genes are TRBV5-5 and TRBJ1-1; no clear D. CDR1 and CDR2 (germline): SGHKS, YYEKEE (reference sequence). V lost 6 bases to trimming and J lost 1 base, with 13 bases between them. The length of the CDR3 is 14 residues.

The V gene is TRBV18, the J gene TRBJ1-5; weak D call: TRBD1 (6 bases). Germline V gene sequence: CDR1 KGHSH, CDR2 LQKENI. The V end was cut by 4 bases, the J end by 4 bases, with 17 bases between. The CDR3 runs 16 residues. CDR3 DNA sequence: TGTGCCAGCTCACTAACGCTAGGGGGTGGAAATCAGCCCCAGCATTTT. This sequence encodes CASSLTLGGGNQPQHF.

This chain connects TRBV6-5 to TRBJ2-3, with 9 bases identical to TRBD2. Germline CDR1 MNHEY, CDR2 SVGAGI. CDR3 length: 16 residues. After removal of 2 bases from V and 2 bases from J, the junction contained 5 bases not matched to a gene. The CDR3 DNA reads as TGTGCCAGCAGTTACACTGCGGGGGGGAACACAGATACGCAGTATTTT. It translates to CASSYTAGGNTDTQYF.